The 10 T cell receptor beta chains given below trace back to one sample, sequenced in a study of blood T cell repertoires in COVID-19. This table comes from immunoSEQ multiplex PCR, and its TCRdb copy is limited to in-frame clones, with some not included. The repertoire holds about 200,000 clones, with 85% to 90% as singletons. The specimen was peripheral blood. The source is a woman aged 70-85 years with acute or convalescent COVID-19.

The CDR3 nucleotides read TGTGCCAGCAGCGTAGGGGGAAGTCAGGGATCCTACAATGAGCAGTTCTTC. Translation gives CASSVGGSQGSYNEQFF. V is TRBV9 and J is TRBJ2-1; TRBD1 might be the D (5 bases). In germline, CDR1 is SGDLS, CDR2 YYNGEE. Trimming left V 0 bases short and J 1 base short, with 14 bases between. The CDR3 length is 17 residues.

The chain couples TRBV28 to TRBJ2-7; 7 bases are a match to TRBD1. The germline V gene encodes CDR1 MDHEN and CDR2 SYDVKM. The V and J ends lost 3 bases and 0 bases, in that order; junction bases with no gene match: 11. This CDR3 is built from 17 residues. CDR3 in amino acids: CASSFPRTAGGSYEQYF. CDR3 DNA: TGTGCCAGCAGTTTCCCCCGAACGGCAGGGGGCTCCTACGAGCAGTACTTC. Full variable domain (remainder filled in from reference TRBV28 and TRBJ2-7): DVKVTQSSRYLVKRTGEKVFLECVQDMDHENMFWYRQDPGLGLRLIYFSYDVKMKEKGDIPEGYSVSREKKERFSLILESASTNQTSMYLCASSFPRTAGGSYEQYFGPGTRLTVT.

This sequence joins TRBV3-1 (or the pseudogene TRBV3-2) and TRBJ1-2; 7 bases are a match to TRBD1. Germline values: CDR1 LGHDT, CDR2 YNNKEL (reference sequence). The V gene end was trimmed by 6 bases and the J gene end by 1 base; junction bases not matched to a gene: 2. The CDR3 is 13 residues long. CDR3 loop: CASSRQGNYGYTF. DNA of the CDR3: TGTGCCAGCAGTCGACAGGGTAACTATGGCTACACCTTC.

The chain combines TRBV7-3 with TRBJ2-6; 8 nucleotides line up with TRBD1. Losses at the gene ends were 2 bases for V and 2 bases for J; bases not matched to a gene: 2. The length of the CDR3 is 16 residues. Per the germline V gene, CDR1 is SGHTA and CDR2 is FQGTGA. In nucleotides, the CDR3 is TGTGCCAGCAGCTTACAGGGGGCGACTGGGGCCAACGTCCTGACTTTC. It codes for CASSLQGATGANVLTF.

The rearrangement uses TRBV25-1 and TRBJ2-1; a weak D match, TRBD1 (5 bases). The germline CDR1 and CDR2 sequences are MGHDK and SYGVNS. The V and J ends lost 3 bases and 5 bases respectively, with 8 bases between them. This CDR3 has 13 amino acids. CDR3: CASSDRQNNEQFF. As DNA, the CDR3 is TGTGCCAGCAGTGATAGACAGAACAATGAGCAGTTCTTC. The entire variable domain, with the rest obtained from reference TRBV25-1 and TRBJ2-1, is as follows: EADIYQTPRYLVIGTGKKITLECSQTMGHDKMYWYQQDPGMELHLIHYSYGVNSTEKGDLSSESTVSRIRTEHFPLTLESARPSHTSQYLCASSDRQNNEQFFGPGTRLTVL.

The rearrangement joins TRBV19 to TRBJ1-4; 7 bases match TRBD1. In germline, CDR1 is LNHDA, CDR2 SQIVND (reference sequence). This CDR3 comprises 14 residues. J was trimmed by 5 bases and V by 6 bases; bases with no gene match: 6. This CDR3 is CASRPGTANEKLFF. The CDR3 DNA sequence: TGTGCCAGTAGACCCGGGACAGCGAATGAAAAACTGTTTTTT.

This sequence joins TRBV2 and TRBJ2-1; TRBD1 agrees at 9 bases. CDR3 length equals 14 residues. V lost 6 bases and J lost 7; bases outside the gene matches: 7. Germline V gene sequence: CDR1 SNHLY, CDR2 FYNNEI. This CDR3 reads CASRVSGTGNEQFF. CDR3 sequence (DNA): TGTGCCAGCAGGGTATCCGGGACAGGGAATGAGCAGTTCTTC.

The rearrangement uses TRBV19 and TRBJ2-7, with TRBD2 as a possible D gene (5 bases). CDR3 size: 12 residues. Per germline, CDR1 LNHDA and CDR2 SQIVND (reference sequence). Deletions cut 6 bases from V and 6 bases from J, with 12 bases between. The CDR3 bases are TGTGCCAGTAGCCCCTCCGAGGGCGAGCAGTACTTC. Its translation is CASSPSEGEQYF.

This chain links TRBV5-1 with TRBJ2-5; 8 positions agree with TRBD2. Germline assignment: CDR1 SGHRS and CDR2 YFSETQ. The junction had 2 bases not matched to a gene; V was cut back by 3 bases and J by 1 base. The CDR3 loop spans 14 amino acids. The CDR3 sequence: CASSSGGGQETQYF. In DNA, the CDR3 is TGCGCCAGCAGCTCCGGGGGGGGCCAAGAGACCCAGTACTTC.

The chain recombines TRBV2 with TRBJ1-2; D not resolved. This CDR3 is 14 amino acids long. The V end was cut by 6 bases, the J end by 6 bases, with 17 bases between. Germline assignment: CDR1 SNHLY and CDR2 FYNNEI. CDR3 nucleotides: TGTGCCAGCAGCCTATCTGAGTCCCCGGATGGCTACACCTTC. Its translation: CASSLSESPDGYTF.